A single sample gave rise to the 6 T cell receptor beta chains below, sequenced in a study of T cells in Graves' hyperthyroidism and ophthalmopathy. TCR beta CDR3 sequences were amplified from RNA transcripts. First-round RT-PCR with HTBI primers amplified the TCR CDR3 region. TCRdb independently ran MiXCR on the multiplex PCR reads; one entry per CDR3 protein. The sample includes over 450,000 distinct CDR3 sequences, approximately 17% of them seen just once. The sample was blood. These receptors all come from a young woman with Graves' ophthalmopathy.

The genes are TRBV6-5 and TRBJ2-3; 8 bases map to TRBD1. The germline CDR1 and CDR2 sequences are MNHEY and SVGAGI. V shed 0 bases, J shed 2 bases, and the junction held 4 bases outside the gene matches. The CDR3 loop spans 16 amino acids. CDR3 coding DNA: TGTGCCAGCAGTTACTCGCCAGGGGGCAACACAGATACGCAGTATTTT. Translated, it gives CASSYSPGGNTDTQYF.

This clonotype was seen at least ten times. This chain links TRBV30 with TRBJ1-1, with 8 bases matching TRBD1. V shed 2 bases, J shed 3 bases, and the junction held 11 bases outside the gene matches. CDR1 and CDR2 (germline): GTSNPN, SVGIG (reference sequence). The CDR3 consists of 16 residues. CDR3 loop: CAWSKGQGAFDTEAFF. CDR3 in DNA: TGTGCCTGGAGTAAAGGGCAGGGGGCGTTTGACACTGAAGCTTTCTTT.

This rearrangement joins TRBV5-4 to TRBJ1-2; tentative D call: TRBD1 (5 bases). The CDR3 covers 13 residues. Trimming pared 3 bases from V and 10 bases from J, leaving 16 bases between. Germline CDR1 reads SGHNT; CDR2 reads YYREEE (reference sequence). As DNA, the CDR3 is TGTGCCAGCAGCTGGGGCGGGGGATATAACTACACCTTC. It yields the protein CASSWGGGYNYTF.

The chain combines TRBV10-2 with TRBJ2-7; 9 bases fit TRBD2. The V gene end was trimmed by 3 bases and the J gene end by 7 bases; junction bases not matched to a gene: 10. CDR1 is WSHSY, CDR2 SAAADI, per germline. CDR3 length: 15 residues. The CDR3 spells CASSDVLAGGNEQYF. Written as DNA, the CDR3 is TGCGCCAGCAGTGATGTACTAGCGGGTGGCAATGAGCAGTACTTC.

CDR3 nucleotides: TGTGCCAGCAGCCCACAGGGTGGGAACTTTGAAGCTTTCTTT. Protein: CASSPQGGNFEAFF. V usage is TRBV5-8 and J usage is TRBJ1-1, with D possibly TRBD1 on 6 matching bases. This CDR3 contains 14 residues. Deletions cut 4 bases from V and 7 bases from J, with 17 bases between. Germline V CDR1 and CDR2: SGHTS, YDEGEE.

The chain links TRBV5-1 to TRBJ2-7; perhaps D is TRBD1 or TRBD2 (5 bases each). CDR3 size: 15 residues. Germline V CDR1 and CDR2: SGHRS, YFSETQ. With 1 base removed from V and 2 bases from J, the gap between germline ends came to 13 bases. The CDR3 DNA reads as TGCGCCAGCAGCTTGACCAGGGAGTCCCCCTACGAGCAGTACTTC. The encoded protein is CASSLTRESPYEQYF.